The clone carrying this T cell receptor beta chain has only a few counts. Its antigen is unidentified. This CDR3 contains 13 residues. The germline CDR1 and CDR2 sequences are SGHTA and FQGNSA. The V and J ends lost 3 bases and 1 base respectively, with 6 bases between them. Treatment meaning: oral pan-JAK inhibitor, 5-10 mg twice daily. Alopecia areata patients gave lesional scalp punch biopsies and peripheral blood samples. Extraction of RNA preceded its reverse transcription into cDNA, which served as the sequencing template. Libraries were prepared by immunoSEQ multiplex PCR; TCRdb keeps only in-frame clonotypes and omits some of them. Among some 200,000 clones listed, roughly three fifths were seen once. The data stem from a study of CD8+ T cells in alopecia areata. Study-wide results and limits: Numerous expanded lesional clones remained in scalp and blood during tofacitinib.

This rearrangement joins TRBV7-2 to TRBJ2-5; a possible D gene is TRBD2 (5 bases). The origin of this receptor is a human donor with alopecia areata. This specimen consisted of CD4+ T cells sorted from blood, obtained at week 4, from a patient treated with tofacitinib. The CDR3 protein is CASSFGVQETQYF. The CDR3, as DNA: TGTGCCAGCAGCTTCGGGGTCCAAGAGACCCAGTACTTC.